This record concerns one TCR beta chain sequence. The data belong to a study of blood T cell repertoires in COVID-19. Study-level information: The United States, Italy and Spain were the sources of the acute and convalescent COVID-19 samples.

Under the authors' procedure: Reference gene primer amplification gave nucleated cell count estimates. Clones were read by immunoSEQ multiplex PCR, and TCRdb kept only the in-frame ones, dropping some. V and J calls and clone size come straight from that table; D and trimming were deduced from the DNA. Among 150,000 to 200,000 clones, around 94% were seen once, and the ten largest hold roughly 0.76%. Seattle-derived patients entered the study during active infection and were followed longitudinally. This CDR3 spans 14 amino acids. The germline CDR1 and CDR2 sequences are SQVTM and ANQGSEA. Trimming removed 7 bases at V and 0 bases at J, with 14 bases between.

This clonotype was sampled from a man aged 30 to 39 with COVID-19, enrolled during active disease. Sequenced material: peripheral blood. The V and J genes are TRBV29-1 and TRBJ2-3; D might be TRBD1 (8 bases). The CDR3 here is CSAAQGGSTDTQYF. The CDR3 region has the DNA TGCAGCGCCGCACAGGGGGGGAGCACAGATACGCAGTATTTT.